This TCR beta chain was sequenced during a study of tissue T cells after allogeneic stem cell transplantation. Findings of the study overall: Within patients, tissue anatomy strongly shaped TCR repertoire composition. Alloreactivity or antigen specificity of tissue TCRs was not determined; some clones might be host cells. Across patients, clones rarely overlapped, yet motif clusters were shared tissue-specifically.

Deletions cut 2 bases from V and 8 bases from J, with 4 bases between. CDR3 size: 11 residues. Turning to this clone: Its matching antigen is unknown.

Survey-depth TCRbeta CDR3 sequencing reported V/J genes and productive frequencies. The table came from immunoSEQ multiplex PCR; TCRdb's copy has only in-frame clones and leaves some out. The sample lists more than 6,500 clones, about 50% seen once, with roughly a fifth in the top ten. The rearrangement uses TRBV12-3 or TRBV12-4 and TRBJ2-1, with unresolved D. This TCR was sampled from a female donor at least 60 years old with lung cancer. The specimen comprised duodenum tissue, sampled at autopsy. The CDR3 DNA is TGTGCCAGCAGTTTATGGGATGAGCAGTTCTTC. It codes for CASSLWDEQFF.